The source of this TCR beta chain is a study of identical twins. MiXCR was run by TCRdb on the 5' RACE reads, yielding one entry per CDR3 protein. The sample holds about 340,000 distinct CDR3 sequences, roughly an eighth seen once. This sample also belongs to another study, concerning yellow fever vaccine responses in identical twins.

Sample: CD8+ T cells sorted from blood. The receptor comes from a woman between 18 and 29 years old in good health.

The CDR3 region has the DNA TGTGCCAGCAGTTTACTAGCGGGATTTAATGAGCAGTTCTTC. Encoded protein: CASSLLAGFNEQFF. The rearrangement uses TRBV12-3 or TRBV12-4 and TRBJ2-1, with 9 bases identical to TRBD2. The CDR3 sequence is 14 residues long. Unmatched junction bases numbered 3, after V lost 2 bases and J lost 7 bases.